A single sample is the source of the 17 T cell receptor beta chains below, sequenced in a study of OX40 agonist ivuxolimab in advanced cancers. Sequenced by immunoSEQ multiplex PCR; TCRdb stores in-frame clones only, minus some. Of roughly 92,000 clones listed, about 93% are singletons. The sample in question was CD4+ or CD8+ T cells sorted from blood, obtained in a trial of the OX40 agonist ivuxolimab. Receptors were obtained from an adult with an advanced solid tumor such as melanoma, head and neck, liver or kidney cancer.

V and J are TRBV10-3 and TRBJ2-5, with a tentative D call TRBD1 (5 bases). The V and J ends lost 3 bases and 2 bases respectively, with 10 bases between them. Germline-derived CDR1 and CDR2 are ENHRY and SYGVKD. CDR3 length: 14 amino acids. The CDR3 loop reads CAISETGDQETQYF. CDR3 DNA sequence: TGTGCCATCAGTGAAACAGGAGATCAAGAGACCCAGTACTTC.

The chain has TRBV23-1 and TRBJ2-1; D is ambiguous. TRBV23-1 is known as an ORF, though its function is uncertain. The CDR3 is made up of 11 amino acids. V dropped 6 bases and J dropped 12 bases, with 12 bases sitting between them. CDR3 bases: TGCGCCAGCAGATACAAGGTGTTGCAGTTCTTC. Its translation: CASRYKVLQFF.

The chain recombines TRBV6-5 with TRBJ1-2; maybe TRBD1 (6 bases). The V gene's germline CDR1 is MNHEY and CDR2 SVGAGI. This CDR3 has 15 residues. V was cut by 2 bases and J by 2 bases, with 12 bases left in between. CDR3: CASSYLAGANYGYTF. Written as DNA, the CDR3 is TGTGCCAGCAGTTACCTAGCGGGGGCCAACTATGGCTACACCTTC.

The CDR3 sequence: CASSLGTGENNEQFF. CDR3 in DNA: TGTGCCAGCAGCCTAGGGACAGGGGAAAACAATGAGCAGTTCTTC. The chain has TRBV4-2 and TRBJ2-1, with 10 bases identical to TRBD1. V was pared by 4 bases and J by 5 bases, with 5 bases of the junction left unmatched. The CDR3 loop spans 15 amino acids. Germline assignment: CDR1 LGHNA and CDR2 YNFKEQ.

This sequence joins TRBV7-2 and TRBJ2-4; D uncertain. V lost 1 base and J 10 bases, leaving 5 bases between the germline ends. This CDR3 contains 11 residues. Per the germline V gene, CDR1 is SGHTA and CDR2 is FQGNSA. The CDR3 is CASSLGDIQYF. DNA for the CDR3: TGTGCCAGCAGCTTAGGGGATATTCAGTACTTC.

Written as DNA, the CDR3 is TGTGCCAGCGGGTACGTGGCCACTGAAGCTTTCTTT. Protein sequence: CASGYVATEAFF. The chain employs TRBV28 and TRBJ1-1; D ambiguous. Germline V gene lookup returns CDR1 MDHEN and CDR2 SYDVKM. This CDR3 contains 12 residues. Trimming removed 8 bases at V and 4 bases at J, with 11 bases between.

The V call is TRBV6-1, the J call TRBJ1-4; D possibly corresponds to TRBD1 (5 bases). CDR3 length: 13 amino acids. Trimming removed 6 bases from V and 8 bases from J, with 13 bases in between. Germline values: CDR1 MNHNS, CDR2 SASEGT. CDR3 coding DNA: TGTGCCAGCAGGGGCCCGGGGGAAGAAAAACTGTTTTTT. It specifies CASRGPGEEKLFF.

The chain recombines TRBV28 with TRBJ2-3; D possibly corresponds to TRBD2 (5 bases). The CDR3 contains 12 residues. Trimming cost V 2 bases and J 5 bases, with 5 bases left between them. The germline V gene encodes CDR1 MDHEN and CDR2 SYDVKM. The CDR3 DNA is TGTGCCAGCAGTTTACGGGGAGATACGCAGTATTTT. Residues: CASSLRGDTQYF. The variable domain in full, with the rest retrieved from reference TRBV28 and TRBJ2-3, is DVKVTQSSRYLVKRTGEKVFLECVQDMDHENMFWYRQDPGLGLRLIYFSYDVKMKEKGDIPEGYSVSREKKERFSLILESASTNQTSMYLCASSLRGDTQYFGPGTRLTVL.

This clone was seen only once. The gene calls are TRBV4-1 and TRBJ2-5; TRBD1 aligns across 7 bases. CDR1 is MGHRA, CDR2 YSYEKL, per germline. With 4 bases clipped from V and 2 bases from J, the junction kept 10 bases outside the gene matches. This CDR3 is 16 amino acids long. In nucleotides, the CDR3 is TGCGCCAGCAGCCCCTCGAGGGACAGATATCAAGAGACCCAGTACTTC. This translates into CASSPSRDRYQETQYF.

The V and J genes are TRBV5-6 and TRBJ2-7; TRBD2 agrees at 8 bases. The CDR3 spans 14 residues. Per the germline V gene, CDR1 is SGHDT and CDR2 is YYEEEE. J was trimmed by 3 bases and V by 1 base; bases with no gene match: 3. For the CDR3, the DNA is TGTGCCAGCAGCTTGACTAGCGGATTCTACGAGCAGTACTTC. Translating gives CASSLTSGFYEQYF.

The chain couples TRBV10-3 to TRBJ2-6; no firm D call. Trimming took off 10 bases at V and 1 base at J, with 2 bases between the two ends. CDR3 length equals 11 residues. Germline V CDR1 and CDR2: ENHRY, SYGVKD. This CDR3 reads CASSGANVLTF. The CDR3 DNA is TGTGCCAGTTCTGGGGCCAACGTCCTGACTTTC.

The V call is TRBV5-1, the J call TRBJ2-3; D assignment may be TRBD1 or TRBD2 (5 bases each). V gave up 4 bases and J gave up 5 bases, with 20 bases separating them. This CDR3 contains 16 residues. The germline V gene has CDR1 SGHRS and CDR2 YFSETQ. The CDR3 coding sequence is TGCGCCAGCAGCCAGGGACGTCGCGGAGATTTAGATACGCAGTATTTT. As protein: CASSQGRRGDLDTQYF.

V is TRBV30 and J is TRBJ2-1; D possibly corresponds to TRBD2 (5 bases). The CDR3 extends over 11 amino acids. Trimming took 2 bases from V and 9 from J, leaving 8 bases between them. The V gene's germline CDR1 is GTSNPN and CDR2 SVGIG (reference sequence). CDR3 DNA sequence: TGTGCCTGGAGTCCAGCGGCTGAGCAGTTCTTC. It codes for CAWSPAAEQFF.

This chain connects TRBV19 to TRBJ1-4; tentatively, D is TRBD1 (5 bases). Germline CDR1 LNHDA, CDR2 SQIVND (reference sequence). Trimming stripped 3 bases from V and 5 bases from J, with 13 bases between. The CDR3 sequence is 15 residues long. This CDR3 is CASSIQGPRNEKLFF. As DNA, the CDR3 is TGTGCCAGTAGTATCCAGGGACCGCGGAATGAAAAACTGTTTTTT.

The rearrangement uses TRBV20-1 and TRBJ2-4; D is unresolved. There are 11 residues in the CDR3. Germline CDR1 reads DFQATT; CDR2 reads SNEGSKA (reference sequence). V was pared by 4 bases and J by 4 bases, with 5 bases between. In DNA, the CDR3 is TGCAGTGCTAACCTAAAAAACATTCAGTACTTC. This translates into CSANLKNIQYF.

The CDR3 here is CASSSPGQRSSYEQYF. The CDR3 DNA is TGTGCCAGCAGTAGCCCGGGACAGAGGTCCTCCTACGAGCAGTACTTC. J is TRBJ2-7 and V is TRBV27; 7 bases line up with TRBD1. The CDR3 has 16 amino acids. With 5 bases clipped from V and 0 bases from J, the junction kept 10 bases outside the gene matches. The germline V gene encodes CDR1 MNHEY and CDR2 SMNVEV (reference sequence).

This chain joins TRBV19 and TRBJ2-6, with D possibly being TRBD1 (6 bases). CDR1 and CDR2 from the germline V gene are LNHDA and SQIVND (reference sequence). V dropped 8 bases and J dropped 3 bases, with 11 bases sitting between them. The CDR3 consists of 14 residues. CDR3 region: CASSQGGGANVLTF. CDR3 coding DNA: TGTGCCAGTTCACAGGGTGGTGGGGCCAACGTCCTGACTTTC.